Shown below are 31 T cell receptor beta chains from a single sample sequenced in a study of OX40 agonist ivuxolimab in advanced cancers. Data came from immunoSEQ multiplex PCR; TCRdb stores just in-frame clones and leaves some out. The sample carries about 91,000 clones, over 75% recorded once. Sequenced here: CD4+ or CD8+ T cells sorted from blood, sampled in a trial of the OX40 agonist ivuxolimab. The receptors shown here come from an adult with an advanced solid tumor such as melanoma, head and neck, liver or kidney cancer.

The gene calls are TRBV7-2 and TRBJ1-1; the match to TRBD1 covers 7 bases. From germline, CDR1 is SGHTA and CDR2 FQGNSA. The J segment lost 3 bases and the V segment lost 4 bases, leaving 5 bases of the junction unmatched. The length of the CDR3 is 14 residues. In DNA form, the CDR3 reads TGTGCCAGCAGCTCGGAGGGGGCGGACACTGAAGCTTTCTTT. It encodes CASSSEGADTEAFF.

CDR3 protein: CATSRDEGLAGGYNHTDTQYF. CDR3 sequence (DNA): TGTGCCACCAGCAGAGATGAGGGACTAGCGGGAGGATATAACCACACAGATACGCAGTATTTT. The V call is TRBV15, the J call TRBJ2-3; 15 nucleotides align to TRBD2. The V segment lost 0 bases and the J segment 2 bases; nucleotides outside the gene matches: 12. CDR3 size: 21 residues. From germline, CDR1 is LNHNV and CDR2 YYDKDF (reference sequence).

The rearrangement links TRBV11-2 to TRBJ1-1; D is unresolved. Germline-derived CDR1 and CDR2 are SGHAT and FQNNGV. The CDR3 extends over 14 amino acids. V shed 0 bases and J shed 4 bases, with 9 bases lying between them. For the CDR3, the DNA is TGTGCCAGCAGCTTAGACTGGTGGGCCACTGAAGCTTTCTTT. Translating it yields CASSLDWWATEAFF.

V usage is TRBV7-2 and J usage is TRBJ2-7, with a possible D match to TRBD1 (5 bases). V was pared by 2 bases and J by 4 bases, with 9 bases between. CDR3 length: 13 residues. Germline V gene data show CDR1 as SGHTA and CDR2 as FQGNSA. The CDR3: CASSLPGHYEQYF. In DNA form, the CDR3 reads TGTGCCAGCAGCTTACCAGGACATTACGAGCAGTACTTC.

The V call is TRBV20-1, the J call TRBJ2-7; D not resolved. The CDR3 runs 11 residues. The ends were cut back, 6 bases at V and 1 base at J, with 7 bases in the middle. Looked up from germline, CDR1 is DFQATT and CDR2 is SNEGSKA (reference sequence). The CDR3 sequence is CSAASSYEQYV. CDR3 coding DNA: TGCAGTGCGGCATCGTCCTACGAGCAGTACGTC.

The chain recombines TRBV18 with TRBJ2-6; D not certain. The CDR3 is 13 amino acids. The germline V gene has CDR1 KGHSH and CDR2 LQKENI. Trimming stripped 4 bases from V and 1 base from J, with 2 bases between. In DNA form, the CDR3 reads TGTGCCAGCTCACGGTCTGGGGCCAACGTCCTGACTTTC. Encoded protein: CASSRSGANVLTF.

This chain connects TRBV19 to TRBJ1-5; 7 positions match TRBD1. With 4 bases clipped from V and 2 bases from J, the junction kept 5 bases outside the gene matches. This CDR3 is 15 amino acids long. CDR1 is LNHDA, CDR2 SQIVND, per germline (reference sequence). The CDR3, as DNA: TGTGCCAGTAGTACTTCAGGGGGGGGCAATCAGCCCCAGCATTTT. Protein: CASSTSGGGNQPQHF.

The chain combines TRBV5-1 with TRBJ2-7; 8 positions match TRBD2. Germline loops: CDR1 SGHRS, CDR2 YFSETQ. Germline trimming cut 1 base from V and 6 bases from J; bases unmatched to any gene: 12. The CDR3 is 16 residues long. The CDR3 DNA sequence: TGCGCCAGCAGCTTGCGGGACGGGAGGGTCCCTCGCGAGCAGTACTTC. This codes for CASSLRDGRVPREQYF.

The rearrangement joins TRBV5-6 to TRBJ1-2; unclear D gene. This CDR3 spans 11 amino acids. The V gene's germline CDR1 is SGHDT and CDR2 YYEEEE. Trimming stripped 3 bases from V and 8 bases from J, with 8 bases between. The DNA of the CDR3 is TGTGCCAGCAGCTCCGTGATGGGCTACACCTTC. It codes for CASSSVMGYTF.

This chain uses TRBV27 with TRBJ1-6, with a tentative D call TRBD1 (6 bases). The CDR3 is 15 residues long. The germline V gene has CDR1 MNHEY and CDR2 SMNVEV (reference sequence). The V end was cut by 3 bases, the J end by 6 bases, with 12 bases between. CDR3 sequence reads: CASSLGAVPNSPLHF. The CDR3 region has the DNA TGTGCCAGCAGTTTGGGGGCAGTCCCTAATTCACCCCTCCACTTT.

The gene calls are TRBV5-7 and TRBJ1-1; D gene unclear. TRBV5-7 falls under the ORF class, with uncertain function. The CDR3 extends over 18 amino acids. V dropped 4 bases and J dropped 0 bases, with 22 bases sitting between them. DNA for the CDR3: TGTGCCAGCAGCGACCCGGGAAGGAGGGTGGGCATGAACACTGAAGCTTTCTTT. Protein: CASSDPGRRVGMNTEAFF.

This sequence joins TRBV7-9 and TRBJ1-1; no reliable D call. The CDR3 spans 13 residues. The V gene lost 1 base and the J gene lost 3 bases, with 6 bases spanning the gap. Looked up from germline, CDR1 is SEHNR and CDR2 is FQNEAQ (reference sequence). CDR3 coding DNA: TGTGCCAGCAGCTTAGATGTGTACACTGAAGCTTTCTTT. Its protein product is CASSLDVYTEAFF.

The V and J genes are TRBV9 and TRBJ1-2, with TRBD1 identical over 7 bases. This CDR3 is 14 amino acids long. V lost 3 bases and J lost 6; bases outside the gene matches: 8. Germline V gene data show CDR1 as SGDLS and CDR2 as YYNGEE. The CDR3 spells CASSALDRRDGYTF. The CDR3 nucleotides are TGTGCCAGCAGCGCCCTGGACAGGCGTGATGGCTACACCTTC.

CDR3 residues: CASSWGDRGRLYF. In DNA form, the CDR3 reads TGTGCCAGCAGCTGGGGAGACAGGGGGCGCTTGTACTTC. This sequence joins TRBV6-5 and TRBJ2-7; TRBD1 matches at 10 bases. From germline, CDR1 is MNHEY and CDR2 SVGAGI. With 6 bases clipped from V and 12 bases from J, the junction kept 11 bases outside the gene matches. The CDR3 runs to 13 residues.

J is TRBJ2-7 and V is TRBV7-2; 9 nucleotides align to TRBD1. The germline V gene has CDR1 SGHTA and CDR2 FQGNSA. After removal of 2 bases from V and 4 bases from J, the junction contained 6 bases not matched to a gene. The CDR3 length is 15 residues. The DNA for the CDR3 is TGTGCCAGCAGCTTAACGGGACAGGGAAGGTACGAGCAGTACGTC. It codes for CASSLTGQGRYEQYV.

The CDR3 nucleotides are TGTGCCAGCAGTTTCATGAACACTGAAGCTTTCTTT. Amino acid sequence: CASSFMNTEAFF. The chain joins TRBV6-5 to TRBJ1-1, with unresolved D. V was shortened by 4 bases and J by 0 bases, with 3 bases between the two germline ends. The germline V gene has CDR1 MNHEY and CDR2 SVGAGI. This CDR3 has 12 amino acids.

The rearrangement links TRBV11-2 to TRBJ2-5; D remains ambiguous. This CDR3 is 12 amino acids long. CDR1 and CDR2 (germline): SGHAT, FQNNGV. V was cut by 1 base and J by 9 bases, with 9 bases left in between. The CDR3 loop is CASSLVSGSQYF. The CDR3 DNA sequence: TGTGCCAGCAGCTTAGTCTCCGGGTCCCAGTACTTC. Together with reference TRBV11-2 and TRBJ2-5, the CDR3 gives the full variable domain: EAGVAQSPRYKIIEKRQSVAFWCNPISGHATLYWYQQILGQGPKLLIQFQNNGVVDDSQLPKDRFSAERLKGVDSTLKIQPAKLEDSAVYLCASSLVSGSQYFGPGTRLLVL.

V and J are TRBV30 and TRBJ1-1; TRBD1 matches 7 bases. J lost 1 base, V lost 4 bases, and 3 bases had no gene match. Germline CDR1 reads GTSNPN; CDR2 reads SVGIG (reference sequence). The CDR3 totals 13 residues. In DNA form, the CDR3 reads TGTGCCTGGACAGGGGGTAGGAACACTGAAGCTTTCTTT. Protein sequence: CAWTGGRNTEAFF.

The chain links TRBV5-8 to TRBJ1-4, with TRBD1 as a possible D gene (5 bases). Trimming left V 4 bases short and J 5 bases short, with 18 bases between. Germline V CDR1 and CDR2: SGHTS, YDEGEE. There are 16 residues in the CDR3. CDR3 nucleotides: TGTGCCAGCAGCGGGGGGATAAGGACGGGAAATGAAAAACTGTTTTTT. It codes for CASSGGIRTGNEKLFF.

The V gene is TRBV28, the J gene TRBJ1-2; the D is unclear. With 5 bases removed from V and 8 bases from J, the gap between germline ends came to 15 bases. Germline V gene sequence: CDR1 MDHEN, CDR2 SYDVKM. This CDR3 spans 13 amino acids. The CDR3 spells CASSTTSFHGYTF. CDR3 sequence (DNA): TGTGCCAGCAGTACGACCTCTTTCCACGGCTACACCTTC.

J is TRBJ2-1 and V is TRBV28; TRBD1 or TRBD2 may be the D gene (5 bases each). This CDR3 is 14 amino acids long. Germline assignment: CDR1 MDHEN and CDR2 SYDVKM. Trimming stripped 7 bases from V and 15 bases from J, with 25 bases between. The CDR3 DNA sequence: TGTGCCAGCACCCAAAAACCGGGACGTCTCACGCCGTTCTTC. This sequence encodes CASTQKPGRLTPFF.

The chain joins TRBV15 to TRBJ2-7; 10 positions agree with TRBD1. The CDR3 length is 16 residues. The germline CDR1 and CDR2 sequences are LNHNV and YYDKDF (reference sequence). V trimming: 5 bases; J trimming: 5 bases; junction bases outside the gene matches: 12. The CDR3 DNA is TGTGCCACCAGCCCAAGGACAGGGGGGGCTTCGGACGAGCAGTACTTC. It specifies CATSPRTGGASDEQYF. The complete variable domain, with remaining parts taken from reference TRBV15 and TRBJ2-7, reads DAMVIQNPRYQVTQFGKPVTLSCSQTLNHNVMYWYQQKSSQAPKLLFHYYDKDFNNEADTPDNFQSRRPNTSFCFLDIRSPGLGDTAMYLCATSPRTGGASDEQYFGPGTRLTVT.

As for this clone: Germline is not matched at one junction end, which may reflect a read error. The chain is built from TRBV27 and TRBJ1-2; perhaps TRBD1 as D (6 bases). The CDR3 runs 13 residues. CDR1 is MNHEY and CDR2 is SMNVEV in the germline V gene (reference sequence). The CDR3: CASSVTGNYGHTF. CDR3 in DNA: TGTGCCAGCAGTGTAACAGGGAACTATGGCCACACCTTC.

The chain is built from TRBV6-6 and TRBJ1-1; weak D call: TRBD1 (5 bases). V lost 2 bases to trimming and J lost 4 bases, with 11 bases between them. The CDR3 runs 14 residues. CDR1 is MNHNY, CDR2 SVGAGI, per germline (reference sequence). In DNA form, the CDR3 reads TGTGCCAGCAGTTACACACAGGCGGGCACTGAAGCTTTCTTT. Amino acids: CASSYTQAGTEAFF.

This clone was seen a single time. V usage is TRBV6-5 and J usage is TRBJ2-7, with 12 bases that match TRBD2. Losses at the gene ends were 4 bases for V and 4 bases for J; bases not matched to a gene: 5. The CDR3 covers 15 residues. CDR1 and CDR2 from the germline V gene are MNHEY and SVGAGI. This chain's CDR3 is CASSSSGRAAYEQYF. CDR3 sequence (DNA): TGTGCCAGCAGTTCTAGCGGGAGGGCTGCGTACGAGCAGTACTTC.

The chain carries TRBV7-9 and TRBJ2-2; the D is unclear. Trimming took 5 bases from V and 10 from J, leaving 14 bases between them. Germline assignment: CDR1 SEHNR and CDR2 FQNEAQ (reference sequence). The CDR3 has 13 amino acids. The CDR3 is CASSRASTTELFF. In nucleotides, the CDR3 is TGTGCCAGCAGCCGAGCGAGTACTACGGAGCTGTTTTTT.

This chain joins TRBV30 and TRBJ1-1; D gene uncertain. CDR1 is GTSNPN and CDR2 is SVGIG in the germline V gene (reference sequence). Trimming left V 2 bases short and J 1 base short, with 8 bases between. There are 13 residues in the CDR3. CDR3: CAWSHLRNTEAFF. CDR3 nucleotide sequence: TGTGCCTGGAGTCATCTTAGGAACACTGAAGCTTTCTTT.

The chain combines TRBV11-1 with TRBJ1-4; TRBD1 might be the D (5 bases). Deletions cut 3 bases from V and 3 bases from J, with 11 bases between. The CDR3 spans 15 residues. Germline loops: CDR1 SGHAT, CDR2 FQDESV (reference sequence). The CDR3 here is CASSFGGSANEKLFF. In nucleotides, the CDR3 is TGTGCCAGCAGCTTTGGGGGGTCGGCTAATGAAAAACTGTTTTTT.

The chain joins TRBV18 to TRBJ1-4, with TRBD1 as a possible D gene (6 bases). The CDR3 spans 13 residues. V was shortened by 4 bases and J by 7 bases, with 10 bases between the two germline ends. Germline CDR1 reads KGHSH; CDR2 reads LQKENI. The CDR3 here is CASSLGQREKLFF. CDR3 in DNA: TGTGCCAGCTCACTCGGACAGCGTGAAAAACTGTTTTTT.

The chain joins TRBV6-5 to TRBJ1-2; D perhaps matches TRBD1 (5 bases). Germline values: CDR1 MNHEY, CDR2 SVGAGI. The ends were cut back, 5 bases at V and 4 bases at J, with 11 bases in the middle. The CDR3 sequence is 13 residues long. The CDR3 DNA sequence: TGTGCCAGCAGTCCAACAGGAATCTATGGCTACACCTTC. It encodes CASSPTGIYGYTF.

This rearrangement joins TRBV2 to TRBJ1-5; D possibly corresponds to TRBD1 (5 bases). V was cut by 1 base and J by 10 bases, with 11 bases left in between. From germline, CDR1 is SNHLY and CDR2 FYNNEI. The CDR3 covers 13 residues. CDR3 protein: CASSEDRGGPQHF. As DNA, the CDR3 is TGTGCCAGCAGTGAAGATAGGGGTGGACCCCAGCATTTT.